Detailed here is one T cell receptor (beta chain). Its antigen is undetermined. One junction end disagrees with the germline gene, perhaps due to a read error. The sample is drawn from a study of metastatic and nonmetastatic thyroid tumors. Study summary: The authors compared repertoires across blood and tumor or nodule tissue from malignant and benign thyroid patients. Overall study results and limits: The study reportedly found significantly higher TCR beta diversity in malignant thyroid tumors than benign nodules, in blood and tumor.

The CDR3 extends over 16 amino acids. Germline loops: CDR1 SGHRS, CDR2 YFSETQ. Original analysis: Building a distant-metastasis classifier for papillary thyroid cancer drew on CDR3 differences across clinicopathological groups. TCRdb used MiXCR to call clones anew from the PCR reads. None of the V and J calls come from the authors' own analysis; TCRdb made them. The data hold about 50,000 clones, with approximately 20% observed a single time. None of the patients had undergone any treatment ahead of thyroid surgery. The J gene is TRBJ1-3, the V gene TRBV5-1; D gene unclear. The material sequenced was blood. The sequence came from a female donor with papillary thyroid cancer or a benign thyroid nodule (not recorded which). Some clones in this sample may be carry-over from other donors' samples. CDR3 coding DNA: TGCGCCAGTAGCTTGGCCGGAGTCCTCTCTGGAAACACCATATATTTT. The encoded protein is CASSLAGVLSGNTIYF.